Listed below are T cell receptor beta chains from one sample, sequenced in a study of T cell responses to AZD1222 COVID-19 vaccine. The repertoire was sequenced with immunoSEQ multiplex PCR; TCRdb's copy has only in-frame clones and lacks some. The sample yields under 35,000 clones, 70% to 90% seen once. The sequencing used peripheral blood, collected on day 0 of AZD1222 vaccination. The receptor set was obtained from an adult in good health. CDR3s include the opening cysteine and the closing phenylalanine or tryptophan. The D gene is left open where the match is weak. Some rows have no size entry. The others give once, few or many, or a class for an expanded clone.

d_gene | j_gene | abundance | v_gene | CDR3nt | CDR3aa
- | TRBJ2-1 | - | TRBV7-2 | TGTGCCAGCAGCTTAGTTGGCAGGGAGAAGCTCTGGCAGTTCTTC | CASSLVGREKLWQFF
- | TRBJ2-5 | once | TRBV12-3/TRBV12-4 | TGTGCCAGCAGTAGGGACGAAGAGACCCAGTACTTC | CASSRDEETQYF
- | TRBJ2-5 | - | TRBV3-1/TRBV3-2 | TGTGCCAGCAGCCAAGTACCCGTCCAAGAGACCCAGTACTTC | CASSQVPVQETQYF
- | TRBJ1-1 | - | TRBV14 | TGTGCCAGCAGCCAAGGACTATTTAGGATAGGTACTGAAGCTTTCTTT | CASSQGLFRIGTEAFF
- | TRBJ2-7 | few | TRBV7-2 | TGTGCCAGCAGCTTTGCAGGGAACCCCGAGCAGTACTTC | CASSFAGNPEQYF
- | TRBJ1-2 | - | TRBV4-3 | TGCGCCAGCAGCCGTTCCTACAGGGACTATGGCTACACCTTC | CASSRSYRDYGYTF
- | TRBJ1-6 | - | TRBV2 | TGTGCCAGCAGTGACCCCCAGGGGCCTATATCACCCCTCCACTTT | CASSDPQGPISPLHF
- | TRBJ2-2 | - | TRBV28 | TGTGCCAGCAGTCTGACGGTCCCCGGGGAGCTGTTTTTT | CASSLTVPGELFF
TRBD1 | TRBJ1-5 | - | TRBV7-9 | TGTGCCAGCAGCCTGGGACAGGGCGGGCAGCCCCAGCATTTT | CASSLGQGGQPQHF
- | TRBJ1-2 | few | TRBV18 | TGTGCCAGCTCAACTTCCGAGGGTTCGGGCTACACCTTC | CASSTSEGSGYTF
- | TRBJ1-1 | - | TRBV2 | TGTGCCAGCACTATTTACAAAACCGCGGCTTTCTTT | CASTIYKTAAFF
TRBD1 | TRBJ1-1 | - | TRBV6-5 | TGTGCCAGCAGTTACGGCAGGGGGACTGAAGCTTTCTTT | CASSYGRGTEAFF
- | TRBJ2-3 | - | TRBV19 | TGTGCCAGTAGTCGGAGGGGAGATACGCAGTATTTT | CASSRRGDTQYF
- | TRBJ1-1 | - | TRBV18 | TGTGCCAGCTCACCAATAGGGGCGGGCACTGAAGCTTTCTTT | CASSPIGAGTEAFF
- | TRBJ2-7 | few | TRBV7-9 | TGTGCCAGCAGCTTGAGCTACGAGCAGTACTTC | CASSLSYEQYF
TRBD1 | TRBJ2-5 | once | TRBV4-1 | TGCGCCAGCAGCCTCGGGACAGGGAGCTCACAAGAGACCCAGTACTTC | CASSLGTGSSQETQYF
- | TRBJ2-1 | few | TRBV19 | TGTGCCAGTAGTCAGGCCGGCGCGTACAATGAGCAGTTCTTC | CASSQAGAYNEQFF
- | TRBJ2-1 | - | TRBV15 | TGTGCCACCAGCCACCGGGGCTACAATGAGCAGTTCTTC | CATSHRGYNEQFF
- | TRBJ1-1 | - | TRBV5-5 | TGTGCCAGCAGCTTGAAGCCAGGGCCCACTGAAGCTTTCTTT | CASSLKPGPTEAFF
- | TRBJ1-1 | - | TRBV6-5 | TGTGCCAGCAGTCCCGGCATTTCCGCGAACACTGAAGCTTTCTTT | CASSPGISANTEAFF
- | TRBJ1-1 | once | TRBV28 | TGTGCCAGCAGTTCCCCATCAGGCATGAACACTGAAGCTTTCTTT | CASSSPSGMNTEAFF
- | TRBJ2-2 | - | TRBV12-5 | TGTGCTAGTGGTTTGCCCCGGGGTGCGCTGTTTTTT | CASGLPRGALFF
TRBD1 | TRBJ2-1 | - | TRBV10-1 | TGCGCCAGCAGCCCGGACAGGGCGAATGAGCAGTTCTTC | CASSPDRANEQFF
- | TRBJ2-2 | - | TRBV7-3 | TGTGCCAGCAGCCCCCTAGCGTTGAACACCGGGGAGCTGTTTTTT | CASSPLALNTGELFF
- | TRBJ2-1 | few | TRBV3-1/TRBV3-2 | TGTGCCAGCAGCCAAGATCTCCGGGGAGGCAATGAGCAGTTCTTC | CASSQDLRGGNEQFF
TRBD1 | TRBJ1-5 | - | TRBV2 | TGTGCCAGCAGCGGACAGGGGGCCGCTAATCAGCCCCAGCATTTT | CASSGQGAANQPQHF
- | TRBJ1-5 | - | TRBV30 | TGTGCCTGGAGTGAACAGTACAATCAGCCCCAGCATTTT | CAWSEQYNQPQHF
- | TRBJ2-5 | - | TRBV7-2 | TGTGCCAGCAGCTTAGGGATGGGGCAAGAGACCCAGTACTTC | CASSLGMGQETQYF
TRBD1 | TRBJ1-1 | few | TRBV6-5 | TGTGCCAGCAGTCCGGGACAGGGGCGGACGACTGAAGCTTTCTTT | CASSPGQGRTTEAFF